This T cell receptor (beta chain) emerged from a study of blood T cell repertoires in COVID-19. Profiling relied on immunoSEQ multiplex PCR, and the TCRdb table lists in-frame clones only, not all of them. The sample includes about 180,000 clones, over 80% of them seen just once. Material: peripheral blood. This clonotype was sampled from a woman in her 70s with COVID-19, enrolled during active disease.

The CDR3 loop reads CASSPGQGRGDTQYF. CDR3 DNA: TGTGCCAGCAGCCCGGGACAGGGGAGGGGGGATACGCAGTATTTT. The chain links TRBV6-5 to TRBJ2-3, with 10 bases identical to TRBD1. The CDR3 totals 15 residues. V lost 6 bases, J lost 6 bases, and 9 bases stayed unmatched. Per the germline V gene, CDR1 is MNHEY and CDR2 is SVGAGI.